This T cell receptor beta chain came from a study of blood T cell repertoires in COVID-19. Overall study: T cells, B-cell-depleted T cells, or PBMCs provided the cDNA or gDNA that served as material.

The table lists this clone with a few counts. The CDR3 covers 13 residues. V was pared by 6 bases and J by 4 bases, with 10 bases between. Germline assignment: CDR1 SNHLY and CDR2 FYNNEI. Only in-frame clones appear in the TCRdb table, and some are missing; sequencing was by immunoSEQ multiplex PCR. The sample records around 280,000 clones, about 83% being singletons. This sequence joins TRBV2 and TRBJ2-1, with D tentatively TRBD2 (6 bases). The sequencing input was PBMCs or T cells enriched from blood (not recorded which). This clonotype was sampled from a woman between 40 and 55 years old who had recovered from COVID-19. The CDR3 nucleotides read TGTGCCAGCAGGGGGGGACTTTACAATGAGCAGTTCTTC. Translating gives CASRGGLYNEQFF.